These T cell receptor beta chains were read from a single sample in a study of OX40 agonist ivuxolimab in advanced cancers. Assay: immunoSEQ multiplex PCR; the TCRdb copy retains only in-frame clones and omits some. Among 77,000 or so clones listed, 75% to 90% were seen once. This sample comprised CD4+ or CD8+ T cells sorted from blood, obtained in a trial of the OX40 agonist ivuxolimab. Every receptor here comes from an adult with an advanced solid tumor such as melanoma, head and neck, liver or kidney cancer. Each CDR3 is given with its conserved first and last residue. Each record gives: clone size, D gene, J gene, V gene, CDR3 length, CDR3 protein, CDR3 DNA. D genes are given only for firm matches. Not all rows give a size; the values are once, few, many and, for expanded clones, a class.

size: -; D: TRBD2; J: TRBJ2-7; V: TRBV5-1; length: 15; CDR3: CASSQTSGSLGEQYF; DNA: TGCGCCAGCAGTCAGACTAGCGGGAGTCTCGGCGAGCAGTACTTC
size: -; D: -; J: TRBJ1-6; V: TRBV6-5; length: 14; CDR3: CASSQTGAYSPLHF; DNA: TGTGCCAGCAGTCAGACGGGGGCTTATTCACCCCTCCACTTT
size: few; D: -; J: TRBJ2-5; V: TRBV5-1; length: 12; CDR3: CASSRSGETQYF; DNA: TGCGCCAGCAGCCGATCGGGTGAGACCCAGTACTTC
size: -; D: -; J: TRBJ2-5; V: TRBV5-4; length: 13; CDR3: CASSRTDQETQYF; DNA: TGTGCCAGCTCACGGACAGACCAAGAGACCCAGTACTTC
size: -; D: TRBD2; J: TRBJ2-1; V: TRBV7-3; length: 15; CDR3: CASSPNGLENSEQFF; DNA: TGTGCCAGCAGCCCAAACGGACTAGAAAATTCTGAGCAGTTCTTC
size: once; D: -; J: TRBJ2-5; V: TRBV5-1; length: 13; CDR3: CASSLGQRETQYF; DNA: TGCGCCAGCAGCTTGGGACAACGAGAGACCCAGTACTTC
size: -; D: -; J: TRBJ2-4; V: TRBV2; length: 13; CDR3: CASSGITGLKLYF; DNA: TGTGCCAGCAGTGGGATTACAGGGCTTAAGTTGTACTTC
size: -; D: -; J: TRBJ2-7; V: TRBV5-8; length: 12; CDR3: CASSRLGGEQYF; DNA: TGTGCCAGCAGCCGCTTGGGGGGCGAGCAGTACTTC
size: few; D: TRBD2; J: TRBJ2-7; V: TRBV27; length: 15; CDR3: CASSFLAGETYEQYF; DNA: TGTGCCAGCAGTTTTCTAGCGGGAGAGACCTACGAGCAGTACTTC
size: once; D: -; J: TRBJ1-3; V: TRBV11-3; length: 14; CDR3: CASSLDGAGNTIYF; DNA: TGTGCCAGCAGCTTAGACGGAGCTGGAAACACCATATATTTT
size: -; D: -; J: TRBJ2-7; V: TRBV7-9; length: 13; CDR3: CASSLARGYEQYF; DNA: TGTGCCAGCAGCTTAGCGAGGGGGTACGAGCAGTACTTC
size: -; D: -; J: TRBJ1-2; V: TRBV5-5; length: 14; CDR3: CASSLDSSGSGYTF; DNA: TGTGCCAGCAGCTTGGACAGCTCGGGCAGTGGCTACACCTTC
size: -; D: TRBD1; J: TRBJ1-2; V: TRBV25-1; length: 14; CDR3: CASSATGGAYGYTF; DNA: TGTGCCAGCAGTGCCACAGGGGGCGCCTATGGCTACACCTTC
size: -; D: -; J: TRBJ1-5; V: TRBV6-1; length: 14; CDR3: CASMRHGSNQPQHF; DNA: TGTGCCAGCATGAGGCACGGGAGCAATCAGCCCCAGCATTTT
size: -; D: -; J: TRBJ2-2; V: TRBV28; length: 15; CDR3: CASSFLDRDTGELFF; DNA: TGTGCCAGCAGTTTTCTGGACCGGGACACCGGGGAGCTGTTTTTT
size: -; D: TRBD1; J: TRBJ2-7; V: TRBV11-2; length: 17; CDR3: CASSRWGTGVKVGEQYF; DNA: TGTGCCAGCAGCCGCTGGGGGACAGGGGTTAAAGTCGGCGAGCAGTACTTC
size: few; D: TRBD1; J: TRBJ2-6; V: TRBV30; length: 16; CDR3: CAWIRDSFSGANVLTF; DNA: TGTGCCTGGATTAGGGACAGCTTCTCTGGGGCCAACGTCCTGACTTTC
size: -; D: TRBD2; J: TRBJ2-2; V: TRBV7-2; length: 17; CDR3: CASSRLAGGQNTGELFF; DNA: TGTGCCAGCAGCCGCCTAGCGGGAGGCCAGAACACCGGGGAGCTGTTTTTT
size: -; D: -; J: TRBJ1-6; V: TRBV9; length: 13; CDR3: CASSDRLNSPLHF; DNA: TGTGCCAGCAGCGACAGATTGAATTCACCCCTCCACTTT
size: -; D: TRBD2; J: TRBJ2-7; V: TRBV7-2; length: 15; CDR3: CASSTSGSQWAEQYF; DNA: TGTGCCAGCAGCACTAGCGGGAGTCAATGGGCCGAGCAGTACTTC
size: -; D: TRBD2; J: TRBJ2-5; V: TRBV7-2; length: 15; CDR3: CASSRLADSQETQYF; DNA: TGTGCCAGCAGCCGACTAGCGGACTCCCAGGAGACCCAGTACTTC
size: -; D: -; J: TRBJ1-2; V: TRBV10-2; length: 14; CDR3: CASKKGNIDYGYTF; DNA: TGCGCCAGCAAAAAGGGGAATATAGACTATGGCTACACCTTC
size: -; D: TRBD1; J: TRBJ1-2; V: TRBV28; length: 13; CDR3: CASGVRDRDGYTF; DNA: TGTGCCAGCGGGGTCCGGGACAGAGATGGCTACACCTTC
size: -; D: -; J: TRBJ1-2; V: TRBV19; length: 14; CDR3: CASSMGHLRHGYTF; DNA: TGTGCCAGTAGTATGGGACATTTAAGGCATGGCTACACCTTC
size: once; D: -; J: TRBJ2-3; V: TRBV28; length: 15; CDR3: CASSLSGILTDTQYF; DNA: TGTGCCAGCAGTTTGAGTGGGATTCTCACAGATACGCAGTATTTT